One and the same sample provided the 9 T cell receptor beta chains below, sequenced in a study of blood T cell repertoires in COVID-19 (dated by TCRdb to 2018 to 2021). Library preparation was by the immunoSEQ multiplex PCR assay. The source is immuneACCESS, and TCRdb retained only in-frame sequences with V and J called. Part of the clones is not carried over; for the studies checked, unresolved V genes explain less than half of this, and the remainder is unexplained. Within this sample are about 480,000 clones, with 89% of them counted one time only. Together, the top ten hold approximately 0.9% of the sample. Sample: peripheral blood. The receptor set was obtained from a man in his late teens or twenties with COVID-19, enrolled during active disease.

This sequence joins TRBV3-1 (or the pseudogene TRBV3-2) and TRBJ2-7; 8 bases line up with TRBD2. Germline CDR1 LGHDT, CDR2 YNNKEL (reference sequence). The CDR3 is made up of 15 amino acids. J gave up 4 bases and V 0 bases, and 5 bases lay outside the gene matches. The CDR3 region is CASSQERGVGYEQYF. The CDR3 DNA reads as TGTGCCAGCAGCCAAGAGCGGGGGGTTGGGTACGAGCAGTACTTC.

V is TRBV30 and J is TRBJ2-5; possible D gene TRBD1, 7 bases. Germline V CDR1 and CDR2: GTSNPN, SVGIG (reference sequence). This CDR3 spans 14 amino acids. The V gene lost 5 bases and the J gene lost 5 bases, with 18 bases spanning the gap. CDR3 bases: TGTGCCTGGGGGCCAGGGGGGTTTTTGGAGACCCAGTACTTC. Amino acids: CAWGPGGFLETQYF.

This clone was observed a handful of times. The chain couples TRBV13 to TRBJ2-7; 7 positions agree with TRBD2. Germline V CDR1 and CDR2: PRHDT, FYEKMQ (reference sequence). The V and J ends lost 7 bases and 3 bases, in that order; junction bases with no gene match: 15. The CDR3 sequence is 16 residues long. CDR3 amino acids: CASTRAGGSPRYEQYF. As DNA, the CDR3 is TGTGCCAGCACCAGAGCGGGCGGGAGCCCCCGCTACGAGCAGTACTTC. Together with reference TRBV13 and TRBJ2-7, the CDR3 gives the full variable domain: AAGVIQSPRHLIKEKRETATLKCYPIPRHDTVYWYQQGPGQDPQFLISFYEKMQSDKGSIPDRFSAQQFSDYHSELNMSSLELGDSALYFCASTRAGGSPRYEQYFGPGTRLTVT.

The chain joins TRBV6-5 to TRBJ2-3; 8 bases fit TRBD2. The CDR3 length is 15 residues. Germline V gene lookup returns CDR1 MNHEY and CDR2 SVGAGI. The junction had 9 bases not matched to a gene; V was cut back by 6 bases and J by 4 bases. The CDR3 region has the DNA TGTGCCAGCAGCATGCCGGGACTAGGGTCAGATACGCAGTATTTT. This encodes CASSMPGLGSDTQYF.

The rearrangement uses TRBV2 and TRBJ2-7, with a weak D call TRBD2 (6 bases). Per the germline V gene, CDR1 is SNHLY and CDR2 is FYNNEI. The V end lost 8 bases, the J end lost 4 bases, and 15 bases lay between the germline ends. The CDR3 is 13 amino acids. The CDR3 nucleotides read TGTGCCAGCTACGGGGGAGAGGGGTACGAGCAGTACTTC. Its protein is CASYGGEGYEQYF.

The chain links TRBV10-3 to TRBJ2-1, with 12 bases lining up with TRBD2. V dropped 3 bases and J dropped 8; count of bases not matched to a gene: 5. Per germline, CDR1 ENHRY and CDR2 SYGVKD. The CDR3 loop spans 15 amino acids. CDR3: CAISDGLAGRYEQFF. The CDR3 bases are TGTGCCATCAGTGACGGACTAGCGGGGAGGTATGAGCAGTTCTTC.

The gene calls are TRBV27 and TRBJ1-4; D unresolved. V dropped 5 bases and J dropped 4 bases, with 14 bases sitting between them. In germline, CDR1 is MNHEY, CDR2 SMNVEV (reference sequence). The CDR3 has 15 residues. The CDR3 protein is CASSRGPFFNEKLFF. The CDR3 DNA is TGTGCCAGCAGTCGGGGTCCCTTCTTTAATGAAAAACTGTTTTTT.

The chain has TRBV5-1 and TRBJ2-3; D is undetermined. Deletions cut 2 bases from V and 3 bases from J, with 10 bases between. Per germline, CDR1 SGHRS and CDR2 YFSETQ. The CDR3 totals 14 residues. The CDR3 protein is CASSFPLRTDTQYF. CDR3 in DNA: TGCGCCAGCAGCTTTCCGCTCAGGACAGATACGCAGTATTTT.

This clone came up once. This rearrangement joins TRBV5-1 to TRBJ2-1; 14 nucleotides agree with TRBD2. The CDR3 has 18 residues. Germline values: CDR1 SGHRS, CDR2 YFSETQ. The ends lost 0 bases at V and 9 bases at J; junction bases unmatched: 11. The CDR3 loop reads CASSLGGTSGRPLGEQFF. Written as DNA, the CDR3 is TGCGCCAGCAGCTTGGGGGGGACTAGCGGGAGACCTCTCGGTGAGCAGTTCTTC.